This T cell receptor (beta chain) was observed in a study of identifying expanded T cells in peripheral blood (dated by TCRdb to between 2017 and 2020). For the wider study: Technical replicates were generated by sequencing separate aliquots of the same genomic DNA pool, and four replicates were compared pairwise.

As concerns this clone: No antigen is known for it. One base away there is no much larger clone; base qualities are not given.

The immunoSEQ Assay, which relies on bias-controlled multiplex PCR amplification of genomic DNA, was used to profile TCRbeta CDR3 regions. From the authors' description of their analysis: The absolute abundance of each unique TCRbeta CDR3 region was quantified after sequences were collapsed and filtered. Two models were used to test differential abundance: a binomial model (Fisher-equivalent) and a beta-binomial model that adds time-dependent variance fitted from healthy donors. Clones with fewer than 5 combined templates were removed, and a clone was called differentially abundant if the clone's Benjamini-Hochberg FDR was below 0.01. In the beta-binomial model, variance was expressed as a function of the total template count across the two samples, in the form v = (b*log(k)+a)^2. Imported from immuneACCESS, the table was reduced by TCRdb to in-frame sequences with V and J called. These copies leave out some clones; in studies compared against another copy, an unresolved V gene accounts for under half, and the cause of the remainder is not known. That table furnishes V, J and clone size, whereas the DNA furnished D and trimming. In all, the sample holds just under 65,000 clones, and approximately 87% of those were seen once. Of the sample, roughly 5% is held by the ten largest clones.

Study-wide conclusions, independent of this receptor: The binomial model flagged around 1.1 differentially abundant clones between technical replicates, compared with 15 to 17 over about two weeks and 19 over roughly 4 weeks. It was expected by the authors that biological variance in healthy repertoires might increase further over much longer intervals, such as months to years. The beta-binomial model significantly reduced the number of clones called differentially abundant and the false-positive rate across all healthy-donor time intervals. Across all healthy donors, variance in clone template counts between approximately two-week samples was found to increase significantly with total template count.

No immune events, such as infections, were documented for the healthy donors during the collection period. Time-dependent variance in a beta-binomial model of T-cell clone differential abundance was calibrated using healthy-donor blood repertoires as a training cohort. The training cohort was composed of roughly ten healthy donors, 3 female and 7 male. Donor ages ranged from about 29 to 65 years, with an average of roughly 47 years. Whole blood from each healthy donor was obtained from a commercial supplier and was collected at three time points 2 to 3 weeks apart. For immunosequencing, genomic DNA was extracted from whole blood that had not been sorted. The junction shows trimming of 0 bases on V and 7 bases on J, plus 10 bases between the germline ends. CDR1 LNHDA and CDR2 SQIVND are derived from the germline V gene (reference sequence). The CDR3, from cysteine to phenylalanine, totals 14 residues. Solely the CDR3 DNA is kept, with 42 bases framed from the first base.

This clonotype was obtained from a person aged 18 to 75 in good health. The V and J genes are TRBV19 and TRBJ1-5, with the D segment identity uncertain. The sequencing sample was made of blood. The sequence in DNA is TGTGCCAGTAGTATAGAGCCCGTTCCACAGCCCCAGCATTTT. Translated, it gives CASSIEPVPQPQHF.